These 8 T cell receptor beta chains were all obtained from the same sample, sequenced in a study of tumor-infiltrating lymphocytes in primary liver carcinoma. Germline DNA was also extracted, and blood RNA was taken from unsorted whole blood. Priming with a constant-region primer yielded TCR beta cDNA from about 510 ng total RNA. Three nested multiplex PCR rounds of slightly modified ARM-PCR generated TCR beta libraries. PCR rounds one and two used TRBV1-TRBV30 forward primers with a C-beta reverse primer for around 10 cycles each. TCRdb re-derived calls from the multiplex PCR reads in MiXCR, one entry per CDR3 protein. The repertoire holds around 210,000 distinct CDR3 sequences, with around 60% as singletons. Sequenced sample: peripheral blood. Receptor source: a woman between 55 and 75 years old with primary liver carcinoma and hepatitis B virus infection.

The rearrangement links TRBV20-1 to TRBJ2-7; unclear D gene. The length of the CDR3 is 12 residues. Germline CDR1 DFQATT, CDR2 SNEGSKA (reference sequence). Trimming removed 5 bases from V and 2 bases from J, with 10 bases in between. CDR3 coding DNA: TGCAGTGCTCCCGCGACGACCTACGAGCAGTACTTC. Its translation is CSAPATTYEQYF.

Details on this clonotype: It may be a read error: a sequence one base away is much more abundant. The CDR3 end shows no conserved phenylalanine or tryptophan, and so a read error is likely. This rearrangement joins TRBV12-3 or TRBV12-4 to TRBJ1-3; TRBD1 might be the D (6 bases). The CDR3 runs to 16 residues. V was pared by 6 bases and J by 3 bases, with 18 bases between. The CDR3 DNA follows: TGTGCCAGCAGCCCAACCCCGGGGGGCGGTGGAAACACCATATATATT. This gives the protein CASSPTPGGGGNTIYI.

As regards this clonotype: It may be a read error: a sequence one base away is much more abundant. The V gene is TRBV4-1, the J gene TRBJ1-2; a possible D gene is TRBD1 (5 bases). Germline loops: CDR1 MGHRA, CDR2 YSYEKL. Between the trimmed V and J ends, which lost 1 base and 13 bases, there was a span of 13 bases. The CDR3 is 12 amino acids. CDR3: CASSQGGSRLTF. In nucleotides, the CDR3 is TGCGCCAGCAGCCAAGGGGGCAGTCGTCTCACCTTC.

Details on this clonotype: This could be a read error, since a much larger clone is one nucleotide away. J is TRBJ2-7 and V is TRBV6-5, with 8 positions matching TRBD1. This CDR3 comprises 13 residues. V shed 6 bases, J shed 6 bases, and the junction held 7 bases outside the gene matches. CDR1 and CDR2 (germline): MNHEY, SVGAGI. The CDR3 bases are TGTGCCAGCAGCCAGGACAGGGTGCTCGAGCAGTACTTC. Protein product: CASSQDRVLEQYF.

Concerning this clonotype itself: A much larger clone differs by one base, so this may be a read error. The CDR3 region has the DNA TGTGCCAGCGGGGACGGGGCGAATGAGCAGTTCTTC. This sequence encodes CASGDGANEQFF. The V gene is TRBV6-5, the J gene TRBJ2-1; D may correspond to TRBD1 or TRBD2 (5 bases each). CDR1 and CDR2 (germline): MNHEY, SVGAGI. The CDR3 loop spans 12 amino acids. The germline V and J ends were trimmed by 8 bases and 7 bases, with 12 bases remaining between them.

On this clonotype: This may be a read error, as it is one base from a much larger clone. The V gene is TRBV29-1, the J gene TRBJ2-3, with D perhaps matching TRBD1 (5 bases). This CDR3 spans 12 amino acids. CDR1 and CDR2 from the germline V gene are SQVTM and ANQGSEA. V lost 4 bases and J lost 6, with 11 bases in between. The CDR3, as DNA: TGCAGCGTTGGCCTAGGGGTGGATACGCAGTATTTT. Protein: CSVGLGVDTQYF.

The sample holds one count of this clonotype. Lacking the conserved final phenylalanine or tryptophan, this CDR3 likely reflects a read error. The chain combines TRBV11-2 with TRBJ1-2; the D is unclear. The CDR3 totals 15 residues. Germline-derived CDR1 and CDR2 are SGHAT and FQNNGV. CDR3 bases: TGTACCAGCAGCTTAGATACGGGAGCAATCTATGGTTACACCATC. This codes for CTSSLDTGAIYGYTI.

The CDR3 DNA sequence: TGTGCCAGCAGTCCTTTAGGTCAGGGAAAGACTGAAGCTTTCTTT. Its translation is CASSPLGQGKTEAFF. The chain has TRBV28 and TRBJ1-1; weak D call: TRBD1 (5 bases). Trimming removed 5 bases at V and 5 bases at J, with 18 bases between. Germline CDR1 and CDR2: MDHEN and SYDVKM. The CDR3 is 15 residues long.